This T cell receptor beta chain was recovered during a study of patients and donors after allogeneic stem cell transplantation. MiXCR, applied by TCRdb to the RT-PCR reads, yields one record per CDR3 protein. The sample carries about 150,000 distinct CDR3 sequences, approximately 24% recorded once. The V end lost 7 bases, the J end lost 0 bases, and 10 bases lay between the germline ends. Germline V CDR1 and CDR2: MNHNY, SVGAGI (reference sequence). The CDR3 runs to 14 residues. This TCR was recovered from a human donor who was either an allogeneic HSCT recipient or a stem cell or donor lymphocyte infusion donor (not recorded which). It is not recorded whose cells these are; they may come from a transplant donor. Sample: blood, either unsorted or a sorted T cell fraction (not recorded which). The chain carries TRBV6-6 and TRBJ2-1; D is unresolved. The CDR3 region is CASNWLSSYNEQFF. CDR3 nucleotide sequence: TGTGCCAGCAACTGGTTAAGCTCCTACAATGAGCAGTTCTTC.